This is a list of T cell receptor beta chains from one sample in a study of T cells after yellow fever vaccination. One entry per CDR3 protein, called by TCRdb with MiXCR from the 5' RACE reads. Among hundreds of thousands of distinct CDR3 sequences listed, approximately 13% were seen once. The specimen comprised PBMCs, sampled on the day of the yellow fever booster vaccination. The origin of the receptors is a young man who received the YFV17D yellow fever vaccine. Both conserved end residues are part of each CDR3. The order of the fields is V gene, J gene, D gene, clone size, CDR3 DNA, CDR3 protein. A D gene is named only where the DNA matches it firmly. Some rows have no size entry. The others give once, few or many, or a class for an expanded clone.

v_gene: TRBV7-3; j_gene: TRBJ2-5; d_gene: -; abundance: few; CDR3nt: TGTGCCAGCAGCTTAATCTTCGCGGAATCGGGGACCCAGTACTTC; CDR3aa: CASSLIFAESGTQYF
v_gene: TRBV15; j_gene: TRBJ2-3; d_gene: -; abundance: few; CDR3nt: TGTGCCACCAGCAGAGCAGCCCCCCTGAGCACAGATACGCAGTATTTT; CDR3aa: CATSRAAPLSTDTQYF
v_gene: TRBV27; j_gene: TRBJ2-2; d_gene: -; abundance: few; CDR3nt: TGTGCCAGCAGTTTTGGGACGGTCAACACCGGGGAGCTGTTTTTT; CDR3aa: CASSFGTVNTGELFF
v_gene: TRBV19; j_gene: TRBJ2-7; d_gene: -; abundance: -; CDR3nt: TGTGCCAGTAGTGATGGCGCGGGCATGGACGAGCAGTACTTC; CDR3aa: CASSDGAGMDEQYF
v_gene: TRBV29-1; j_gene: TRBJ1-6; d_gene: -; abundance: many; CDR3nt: TGCAGCGTTGCTGACAGGCGAAATTCACCCCTCCACTTT; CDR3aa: CSVADRRNSPLHF
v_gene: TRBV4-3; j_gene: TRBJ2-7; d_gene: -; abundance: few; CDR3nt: TGCGCCAGCAGCCTTCCCGCCCGGGGCGGGGTCCCGTCCTACGAGCAGTACTTC; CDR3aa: CASSLPARGGVPSYEQYF
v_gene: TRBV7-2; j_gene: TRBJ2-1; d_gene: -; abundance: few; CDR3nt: TGTGCCAGCAGCTTACTTAGGGGGTATGAGCAGTTCTTC; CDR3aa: CASSLLRGYEQFF
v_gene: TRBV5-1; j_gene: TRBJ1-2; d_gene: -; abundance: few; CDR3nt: TGCGCCAGCAGCTTGGGGAACAGGCCCCATGGCTACACCTTC; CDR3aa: CASSLGNRPHGYTF
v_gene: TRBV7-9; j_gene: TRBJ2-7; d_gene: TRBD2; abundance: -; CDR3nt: TGTGCCAGCAGCTCGGGACTAGCGGGAGAACCCTACGAGCAGTACTTC; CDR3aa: CASSSGLAGEPYEQYF
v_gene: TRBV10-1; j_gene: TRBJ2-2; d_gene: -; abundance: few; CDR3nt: TGCGCCAGCAGCCCGTACTACACCGGGGAGCTGTTTTTT; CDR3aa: CASSPYYTGELFF
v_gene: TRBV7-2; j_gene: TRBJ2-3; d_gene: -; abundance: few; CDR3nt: TGTGCCAGCAGCCGCAGCTCGCGGGGGACATCCACAGATACGCAGTATTTT; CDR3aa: CASSRSSRGTSTDTQYF
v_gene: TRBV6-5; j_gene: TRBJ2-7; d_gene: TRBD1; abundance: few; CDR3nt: TGTGCCAGCAGTTACCCAGGGGGTTTTTGGTACTTC; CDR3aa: CASSYPGGFWYF
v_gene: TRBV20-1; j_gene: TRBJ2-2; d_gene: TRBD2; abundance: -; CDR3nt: TGCTGTGCCTTTCTAGCGGGAGTTGGTGGAACCGGGGAGCTGTTTTTT; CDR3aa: CCAFLAGVGGTGELFF
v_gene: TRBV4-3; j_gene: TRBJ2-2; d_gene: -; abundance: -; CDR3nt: TGCGCCAGCAGCAAAGAAGAGGGGTCCGGGGAGCTGTTTTTT; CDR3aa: CASSKEEGSGELFF
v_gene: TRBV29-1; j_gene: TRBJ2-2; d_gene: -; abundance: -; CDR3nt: TGCAGCGTTGGGGTAGGCACGAGCACCGGGGAGCTGTTTTTT; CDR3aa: CSVGVGTSTGELFF
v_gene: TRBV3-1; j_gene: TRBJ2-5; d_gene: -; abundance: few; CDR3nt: TGTGCCAGCAGCCCCAGCTTAGGGACCTACAACTTC; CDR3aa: CASSPSLGTYNF
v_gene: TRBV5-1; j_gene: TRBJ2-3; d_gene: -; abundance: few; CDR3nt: TGCGCCAGCAGCTTGGCCTATGGGGGACAAAGGACAGATACGCAGTATTTT; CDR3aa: CASSLAYGGQRTDTQYF
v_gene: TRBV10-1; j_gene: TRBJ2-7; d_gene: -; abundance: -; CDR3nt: TGCGCCAGCAGTGAGTCGAGAGGGTCCTACGAGCAGTACTTC; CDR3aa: CASSESRGSYEQYF
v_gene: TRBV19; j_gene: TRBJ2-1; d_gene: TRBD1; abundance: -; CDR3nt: TGTGCCAGTAGTATCACCGGGACAGGGATGGGCAATGAGCAGTTCTTC; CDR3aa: CASSITGTGMGNEQFF
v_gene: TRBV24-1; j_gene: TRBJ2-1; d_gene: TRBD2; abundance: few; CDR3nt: TGTGCCACCAGTGGCCGGACGACCGGGGAGGGCTCCTACAATGAGCAGTTCTTC; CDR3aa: CATSGRTTGEGSYNEQFF
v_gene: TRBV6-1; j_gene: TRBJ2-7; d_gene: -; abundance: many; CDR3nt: TGTGCCAGCAGCCCCGTAGGAGGCTCCTACGAGCAGTACTTC; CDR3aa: CASSPVGGSYEQYF
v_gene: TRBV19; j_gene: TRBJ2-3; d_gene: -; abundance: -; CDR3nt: TGTGCCAGTAGTAATCCAAGATCTAGCACAGATACGCAGTATTTT; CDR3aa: CASSNPRSSTDTQYF
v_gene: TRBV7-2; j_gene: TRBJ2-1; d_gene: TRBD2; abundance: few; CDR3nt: TGTGCCAGCAGCGAGACTAGCGGGAGTTTCAATGAGCAGTTCTTC; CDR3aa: CASSETSGSFNEQFF
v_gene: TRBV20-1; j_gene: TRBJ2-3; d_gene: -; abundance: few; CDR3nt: TGCAGTGCTAGAGGGGGGCACGGGGGAGATACGCAGTATTTT; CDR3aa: CSARGGHGGDTQYF
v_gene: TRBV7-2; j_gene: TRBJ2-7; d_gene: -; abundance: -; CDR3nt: TGTGCCAGCAGCTTAAGGGGTCCGGACGAGCAGTACTTC; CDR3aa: CASSLRGPDEQYF
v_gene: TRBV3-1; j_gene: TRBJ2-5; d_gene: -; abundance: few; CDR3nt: TGTGCCAGCAGCCATAACGGGGAGTCCCCTGGAGAGACCCAGTACTTC; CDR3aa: CASSHNGESPGETQYF
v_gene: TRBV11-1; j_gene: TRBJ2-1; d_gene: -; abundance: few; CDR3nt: TGTGCCAGCAGCCCGGCGGCGCGGGGCAGATACTCCTACAATGAGCAGTTCTTC; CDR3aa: CASSPAARGRYSYNEQFF
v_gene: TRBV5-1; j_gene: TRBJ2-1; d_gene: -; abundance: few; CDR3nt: TGCGCCAGCAGCTTGGGGGCCGGGAGCTCCTACAATGAGCAGTTCTTC; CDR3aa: CASSLGAGSSYNEQFF
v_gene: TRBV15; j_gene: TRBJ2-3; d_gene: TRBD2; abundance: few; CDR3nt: TGTGCCACCAGCAGAGATAGGGGTAGCGGGACCCACACAGATACGCAGTATTTT; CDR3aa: CATSRDRGSGTHTDTQYF
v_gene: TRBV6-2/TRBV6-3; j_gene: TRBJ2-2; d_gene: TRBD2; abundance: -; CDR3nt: TGTGCAGGGAGACTAGCGGGTATCACCAGGGAGCTGTTTTTT; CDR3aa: CAGRLAGITRELFF
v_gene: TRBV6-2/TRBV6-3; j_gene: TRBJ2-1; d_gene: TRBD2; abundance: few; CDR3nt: TGTGCCAGCAGTTACTCGAAGAGAGCGGGGAGCCCTTGGGAGCAGTTCTTC; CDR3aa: CASSYSKRAGSPWEQFF
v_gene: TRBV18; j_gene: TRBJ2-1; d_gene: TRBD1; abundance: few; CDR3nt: TGTGCCAGCGGGTCCGGGACAGATCAGTTCTTC; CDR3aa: CASGSGTDQFF
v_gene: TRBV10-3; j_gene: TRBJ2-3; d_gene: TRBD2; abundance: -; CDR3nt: TGTGCCACCCAGCGGGAGGGCACAGATACGCAGTATTTT; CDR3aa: CATQREGTDTQYF